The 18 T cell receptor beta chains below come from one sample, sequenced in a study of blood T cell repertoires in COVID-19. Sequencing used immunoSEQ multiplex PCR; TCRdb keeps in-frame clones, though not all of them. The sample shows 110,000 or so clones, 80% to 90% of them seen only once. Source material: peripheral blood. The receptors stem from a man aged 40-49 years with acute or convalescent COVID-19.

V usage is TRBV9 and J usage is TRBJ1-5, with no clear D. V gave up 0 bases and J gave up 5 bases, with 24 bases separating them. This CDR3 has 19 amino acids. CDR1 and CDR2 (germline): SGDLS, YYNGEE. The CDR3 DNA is TGTGCCAGCAGCGTAGTCTGGCGTAGTAGCTCGGAGGGTTATCAGCCCCAGCATTTT. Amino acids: CASSVVWRSSSEGYQPQHF.

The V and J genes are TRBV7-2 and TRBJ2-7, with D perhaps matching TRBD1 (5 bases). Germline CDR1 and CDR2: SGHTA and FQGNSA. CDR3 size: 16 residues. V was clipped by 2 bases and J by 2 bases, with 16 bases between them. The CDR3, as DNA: TGTGCCAGCAGCTTATTCGGGCAGGGTAAAGCCTACGAGCAGTACTTC. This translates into CASSLFGQGKAYEQYF.

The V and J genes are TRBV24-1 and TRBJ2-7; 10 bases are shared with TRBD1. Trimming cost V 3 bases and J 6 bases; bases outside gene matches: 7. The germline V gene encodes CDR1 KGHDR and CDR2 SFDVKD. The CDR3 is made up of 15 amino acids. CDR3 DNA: TGTGCCACCAGTGATGTAGGACAGGGGGTCGCCGAGCAGTACTTC. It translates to CATSDVGQGVAEQYF.

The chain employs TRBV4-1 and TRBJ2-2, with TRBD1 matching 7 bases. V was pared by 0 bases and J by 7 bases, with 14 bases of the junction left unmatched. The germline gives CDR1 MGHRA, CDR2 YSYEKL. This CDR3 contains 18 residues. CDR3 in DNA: TGCGCCAGCAGCCAAGATGAAGTACGGCAGGGGGAGATCGGGGAGCTGTTTTTT. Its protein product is CASSQDEVRQGEIGELFF.

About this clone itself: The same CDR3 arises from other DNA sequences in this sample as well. CDR3 bases: TGCGCCAGCAGCTTGGGGGACACCCCGACCCCTTATGGCTACACCTTC. This gives the protein CASSLGDTPTPYGYTF. The J gene is TRBJ1-2, the V gene TRBV5-1; tentative D call: TRBD1 (6 bases). V was cut by 0 bases and J by 5 bases, with 17 bases left in between. This CDR3 comprises 16 residues. CDR1 SGHRS and CDR2 YFSETQ come from the germline V gene.

CDR3 amino acids: CASTTPGPTEAFF. CDR3 DNA sequence: TGTGCCAGCACCACCCCAGGGCCCACTGAAGCTTTCTTT. The chain combines TRBV5-5 with TRBJ1-1; D perhaps matches TRBD1 (5 bases). This CDR3 region has 13 residues. Germline V lookup: CDR1 SGHKS, CDR2 YYEKEE (reference sequence). Deletions cut 6 bases from V and 4 bases from J, with 13 bases between. Variable domain in full (rest from reference TRBV5-5 and TRBJ1-1): DAGVTQSPTHLIKTRGQQVTLRCSPISGHKSVSWYQQVLGQGPQFIFQYYEKEERGRGNFPDRFSARQFPNYSSELNVNALLLGDSALYLCASTTPGPTEAFFGQGTRLTVV.

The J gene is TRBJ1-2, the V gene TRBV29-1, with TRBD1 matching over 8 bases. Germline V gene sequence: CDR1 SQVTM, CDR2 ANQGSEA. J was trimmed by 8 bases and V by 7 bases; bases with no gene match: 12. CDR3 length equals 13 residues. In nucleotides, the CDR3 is TGCAGCGCAAGGAAGGACAGGGTGGAAGGCTACACCTTC. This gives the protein CSARKDRVEGYTF.

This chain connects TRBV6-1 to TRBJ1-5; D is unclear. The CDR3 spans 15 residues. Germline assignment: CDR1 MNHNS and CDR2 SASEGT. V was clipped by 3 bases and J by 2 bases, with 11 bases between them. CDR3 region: CASSESWQGNQPQHF. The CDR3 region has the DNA TGTGCCAGCAGTGAGTCGTGGCAGGGCAATCAGCCCCAGCATTTT.

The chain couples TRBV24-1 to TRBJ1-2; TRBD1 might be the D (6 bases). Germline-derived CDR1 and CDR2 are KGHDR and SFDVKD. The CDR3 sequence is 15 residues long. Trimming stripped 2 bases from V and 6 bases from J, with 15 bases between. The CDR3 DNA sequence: TGTGCCACCAGTGATTCACAGGGCCCCCCGGATGGCTACACCTTC. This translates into CATSDSQGPPDGYTF.

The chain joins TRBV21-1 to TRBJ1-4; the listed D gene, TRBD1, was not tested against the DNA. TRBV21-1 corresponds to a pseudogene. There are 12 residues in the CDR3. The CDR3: CATRQPFEKLFF. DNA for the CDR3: TGTGCCACGAGACAGCCCTTTGAAAAACTGTTTTTT.

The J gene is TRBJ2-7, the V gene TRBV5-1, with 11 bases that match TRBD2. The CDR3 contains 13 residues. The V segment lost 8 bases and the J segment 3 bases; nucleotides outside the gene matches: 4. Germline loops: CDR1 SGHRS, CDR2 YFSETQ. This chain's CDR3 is CASALAGGYEQYF. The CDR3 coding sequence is TGCGCCAGTGCGCTAGCGGGGGGCTACGAGCAGTACTTC.

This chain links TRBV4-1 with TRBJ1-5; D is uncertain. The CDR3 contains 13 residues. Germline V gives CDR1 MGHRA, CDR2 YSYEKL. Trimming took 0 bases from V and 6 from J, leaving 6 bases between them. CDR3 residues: CASSQDSFQPQHF. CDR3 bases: TGCGCCAGCAGCCAAGATTCCTTTCAGCCCCAGCATTTT.

CDR3 loop: CASSSTGGLRTDTQYF. The DNA for the CDR3 is TGTGCCAGCAGCTCTACAGGGGGCCTTCGGACAGATACGCAGTATTTT. The chain recombines TRBV7-2 with TRBJ2-3; 9 nucleotides line up with TRBD1. Looked up from germline, CDR1 is SGHTA and CDR2 is FQGNSA. V trimming: 4 bases; J trimming: 3 bases; junction bases outside the gene matches: 8. The CDR3 has 16 residues.

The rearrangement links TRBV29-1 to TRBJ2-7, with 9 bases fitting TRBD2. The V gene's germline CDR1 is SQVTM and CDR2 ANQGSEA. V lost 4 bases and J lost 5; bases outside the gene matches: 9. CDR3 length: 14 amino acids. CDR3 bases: TGCAGCGTTGTTTGGTCTAGCGGGGTTAACGAGCAGTACTTC. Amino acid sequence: CSVVWSSGVNEQYF.

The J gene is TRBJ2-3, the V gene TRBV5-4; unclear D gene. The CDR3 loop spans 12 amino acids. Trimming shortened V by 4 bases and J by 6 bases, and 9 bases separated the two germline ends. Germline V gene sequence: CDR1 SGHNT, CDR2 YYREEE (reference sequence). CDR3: CASSHIPDTQYF. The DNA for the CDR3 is TGTGCCAGCAGCCACATTCCCGATACGCAGTATTTT. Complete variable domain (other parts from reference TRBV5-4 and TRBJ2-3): ETGVTQSPTHLIKTRGQQVTLRCSSQSGHNTVSWYQQALGQGPQFIFQYYREEENGRGNFPPRFSGLQFPNYSSELNVNALELDDSALYLCASSHIPDTQYFGPGTRLTVL.

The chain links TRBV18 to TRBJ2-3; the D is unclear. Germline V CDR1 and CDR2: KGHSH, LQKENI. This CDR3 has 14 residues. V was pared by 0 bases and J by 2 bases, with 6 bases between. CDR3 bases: TGTGCCAGCTCACCACCGAGCCACACAGATACGCAGTATTTT. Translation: CASSPPSHTDTQYF.

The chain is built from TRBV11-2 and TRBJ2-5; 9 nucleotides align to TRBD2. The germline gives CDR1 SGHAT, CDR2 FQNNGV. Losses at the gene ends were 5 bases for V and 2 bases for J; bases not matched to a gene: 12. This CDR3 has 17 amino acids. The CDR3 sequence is CASSPTTSGLPQETQYF. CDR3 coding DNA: TGTGCCAGCAGCCCTACAACTAGCGGGCTACCGCAAGAGACCCAGTACTTC.

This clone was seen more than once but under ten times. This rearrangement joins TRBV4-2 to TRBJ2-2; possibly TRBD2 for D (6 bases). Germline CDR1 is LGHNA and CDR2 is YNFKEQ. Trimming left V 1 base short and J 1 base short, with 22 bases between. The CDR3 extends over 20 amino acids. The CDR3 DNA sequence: TGTGCCAGCAGCCAAGCAGTGATGTCTGGCGGGGCCAGGAACACCGGGGAGCTGTTTTTT. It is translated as CASSQAVMSGGARNTGELFF.